This TCR beta chain was observed in a study of response to subunit inactivated influenza vaccine. TCRdb re-derived calls from the RT-PCR reads in MiXCR, one entry per CDR3 protein. In the table there are more than 500,000 distinct CDR3 sequences, about 11% of which are singletons. V lost 3 bases to trimming and J lost 7 bases; unmatched junction nucleotides: 3. The CDR3 consists of 15 residues. The V gene's germline CDR1 is LGHDT and CDR2 YNNKEL (reference sequence). These data also formed part of another study, on T cells expressing NK-cell markers. That publication notes: 5'RACE template switching with UMIs produced the TCR beta cDNA.

The clonotype comes from a man in his forties or fifties who received an inactivated influenza vaccine. The material sequenced was PBMCs from blood, taken on the day of vaccination. This sequence joins TRBV3-1 and TRBJ2-2; 12 bases align to TRBD1. CDR3 coding DNA: TGTGCCAGCAGCCATGGGACAGGGGGCATCGGGGAGCTGTTTTTT. Its protein is CASSHGTGGIGELFF.